The clone carrying this T cell receptor beta chain has a count of ten or more. Its antigen is currently unknown. Individual TCR cDNA molecules each bore their own unique molecular identifier. One entry per CDR3 protein, called by TCRdb with MiXCR from the 5' RACE reads. This repertoire shows 23,000 or so distinct CDR3 sequences, about 6.8% found once; its top ten account for about 9.4%. Regarding time point: sample taken at primary tumor resection. This sample stems from a study of spatial heterogeneity in lung cancer. This CDR3 is 15 amino acids long. The V gene's germline CDR1 is MGHRA and CDR2 YSYEKL. V lost 2 bases and J lost 5; bases outside the gene matches: 3. Study conclusions and caveats: One measure, the expanded intratumoral alpha and beta TCR count, tracked tumor mutation counts.

This rearrangement joins TRBV4-1 to TRBJ1-5; 10 bases line up with TRBD1. The clonotype originates from a male donor with early-stage non-small cell lung cancer. The specimen comprised lung tumor tissue, sampled at surgery. Here the CDR3 DNA reads TGCGCCAGCAGCCAACCAGACAGGGGGCATCAGCCCCAGCATTTT. Its protein product is CASSQPDRGHQPQHF.